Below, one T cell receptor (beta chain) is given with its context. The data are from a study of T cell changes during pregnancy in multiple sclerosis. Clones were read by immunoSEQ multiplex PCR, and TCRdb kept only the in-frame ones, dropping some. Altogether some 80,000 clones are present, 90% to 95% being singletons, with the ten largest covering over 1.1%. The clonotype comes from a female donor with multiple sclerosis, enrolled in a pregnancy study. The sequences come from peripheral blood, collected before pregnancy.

CDR3 DNA: TGTGCTAGTGGTTTTAAGAGGGACTCTGGAAACACCATATATTTT. Translated: CASGFKRDSGNTIYF. The V gene is TRBV12-5, the J gene TRBJ1-3, with D unclear. CDR1 and CDR2 from the germline V gene are LGHNT and FRNRAP. The CDR3 sequence is 15 residues long. V lost 3 bases and J lost 0, with 9 bases in between.